These T cell receptor beta chains were read from a single sample in a study of blood T cell repertoires in COVID-19. The assay was immunoSEQ multiplex PCR, and TCRdb's table has in-frame clones only and misses some. The repertoire includes about 89,000 clones, nearly 95% of them detected once, and 3.5% to 5% sits in the top ten. The sample taken for sequencing was peripheral blood. The source of these receptors is a human donor with active COVID-19. The donor label of this sample is uncertain. CDR3s include the opening cysteine and the closing phenylalanine or tryptophan. Fields, in order: J gene, CDR3 length, V gene, D gene, clone size, CDR3 DNA, CDR3 protein. A D gene is named only where the DNA matches it firmly. The size of a clone is reported for some rows only, either as once, few or many, or as a class for expanded clones.

TRBJ1-1 | 15 | TRBV11-2 | TRBD1 | . | TGTGCCAGCAGCTACGGGACAGGGTGGGACACTGAAGCTTTCTTT | CASSYGTGWDTEAFF
TRBJ1-1 | 15 | TRBV18 | . | . | TGTGCCAGCTCACCACCCGACAGGATGAACACTGAAGCTTTCTTT | CASSPPDRMNTEAFF
TRBJ2-2 | 16 | TRBV19 | TRBD1 | . | TGTGCCAGTAGTATTAGGACAGGGGGAAATACCGGGGAGCTGTTTTTT | CASSIRTGGNTGELFF
TRBJ2-7 | 15 | TRBV19 | TRBD1 | . | TGTGCCAGTAGTATAGCGGGAACAGGGGGGCACGAGCAGTACTTC | CASSIAGTGGHEQYF
TRBJ1-3 | 16 | TRBV7-8 | . | . | TGTGCCAGCAGCTTAGACCCACGGACTAATCGGAACACCATATATTTT | CASSLDPRTNRNTIYF
TRBJ2-5 | 16 | TRBV7-2 | TRBD2 | . | TGTGCCAGCAGCCTAACTAGCGGGGGGGCCTTTGAGACCCAGTACTTC | CASSLTSGGAFETQYF
TRBJ2-7 | 15 | TRBV19 | TRBD1 | . | TGTGCCAGTAGAACAAGCGGGACAGGGCCCTACGAGCAGTACTTC | CASRTSGTGPYEQYF
TRBJ2-7 | 10 | TRBV20-1 | . | . | TGCAGTGCTAGGACTTACGAGCAGTACTTC | CSARTYEQYF
TRBJ2-1 | 17 | TRBV6-2/TRBV6-3 | . | . | TGTGCCAGCAGTTACTCGTCTATTAGGGGAGGCGACAATGAGCAGTTCTTC | CASSYSSIRGGDNEQFF
TRBJ2-7 | 16 | TRBV3-1/TRBV3-2 | TRBD2 | . | TGTGCCAGCAGCCAGTTCCGTAGCGGGAGGAGTCACGAGCAGTACTTC | CASSQFRSGRSHEQYF
TRBJ2-2 | 19 | TRBV5-1 | TRBD2 | . | TGCGCCAGCAGCTGGCTTGTTGGTAGCGGGAGCGGAAACACCGGGGAGCTGTTTTTT | CASSWLVGSGSGNTGELFF
TRBJ1-1 | 14 | TRBV11-2 | . | . | TGTGCCAGCAGCTTAGGGCCCCAGGCGGACAAGGCTTTCTTT | CASSLGPQADKAFF
TRBJ2-5 | 16 | TRBV9 | . | . | TGTGCCAGCAGCGTCGCAGGGGTGGGGGCCCAAGAGACCCAGTACTTC | CASSVAGVGAQETQYF
TRBJ1-3 | 16 | TRBV7-6 | TRBD1 | . | TGTGCCAGCAGCCCGATGGACAGGGCAGCTGGAAACACCATATATTTT | CASSPMDRAAGNTIYF
TRBJ2-1 | 13 | TRBV27 | TRBD2 | . | TGTGCCAGCGCCCCCTCGGGGGGGGGTGAGCAGTTCTTC | CASAPSGGGEQFF
TRBJ2-5 | 13 | TRBV5-4 | . | . | TGTGCCAGCAGCGGGGGACACGAAGAGACCCAGTACTTC | CASSGGHEETQYF
TRBJ1-2 | 16 | TRBV24-1 | TRBD1 | . | TGTGCCACCAGTGATCCTGGGACAGGGCATGTCTATGGCTACACCTTC | CATSDPGTGHVYGYTF
TRBJ1-1 | 15 | TRBV7-9 | . | . | TGTGCCAGCAGCTTGGGCACCACCTTGAATGATGAAGCTTTCTTT | CASSLGTTLNDEAFF
TRBJ2-5 | 16 | TRBV18 | TRBD1 | . | TGTGCCACCCCCCCGGAGGACAGGGTCGCCGGGGGGACCCAGTACTTC | CATPPEDRVAGGTQYF
TRBJ1-1 | 13 | TRBV3-1/TRBV3-2 | . | . | TGTGCCAGCAGCCAACTTCTTTCGGCTGAAGCTTTCTTT | CASSQLLSAEAFF
TRBJ2-3 | 16 | TRBV7-9 | TRBD2 | . | TGTGCCAGCATCTACCAGCGGGGAGGCAGCACAGATACGCAGTATTTT | CASIYQRGGSTDTQYF
TRBJ2-1 | 15 | TRBV4-3 | . | once | TGCGCCAGCAGCCAAGTCGTTGGGGGCCCGAGCCCCCAGTTCTTC | CASSQVVGGPSPQFF
TRBJ2-1 | 19 | TRBV18 | TRBD2 | . | TGTGCCAGCTCACCCCTAGGGTCTAGCGGGGGGTCCTCCTACAATGAGCAGTTCTTC | CASSPLGSSGGSSYNEQFF
TRBJ1-1 | 15 | TRBV14 | TRBD1 | . | TGTGCCAGCAGCCTCAGGACAGGGGGCCTCACTGAAGCTTTCTTT | CASSLRTGGLTEAFF
TRBJ2-1 | 16 | TRBV28 | TRBD1 | . | TGTGCCAGCAGTTCCCCGGCGACAGGGGCCTACAATGAGCAGTTCTTC | CASSSPATGAYNEQFF
TRBJ2-3 | 14 | TRBV6-6 | . | . | TGTGCCAGCTCGTATGGACAGAACACAGATACGCAGTATTTT | CASSYGQNTDTQYF
TRBJ2-1 | 11 | TRBV20-1 | TRBD2 | . | TGCAGTGCTTCCAGACTAGCGGGAGAGTTCTTC | CSASRLAGEFF
TRBJ2-1 | 13 | TRBV6-2/TRBV6-3 | . | few | TGTGCCAGCAGTTACCGACTAAGTTGGGAGCAGTTCTTC | CASSYRLSWEQFF
TRBJ1-4 | 16 | TRBV10-1 | TRBD1 | . | TGCGCCAGCAGTGAGGTTCAGGGGGCCCTTAATGAAAAACTGTTTTTT | CASSEVQGALNEKLFF
TRBJ2-1 | 13 | TRBV7-9 | . | . | TGTGCCAGCAGCCGGGACTCGATGAGGGGGCAGTTCTTC | CASSRDSMRGQFF
TRBJ2-3 | 14 | TRBV11-2 | . | . | TGTGCCAGCAGATTCGGGGGAGAGGCAGATACGCAGTATTTT | CASRFGGEADTQYF
TRBJ2-1 | 14 | TRBV5-6 | . | . | TGTGCCAGCAGCCGCGACCAGGGATTCAATGAGCAGTTCTTC | CASSRDQGFNEQFF
TRBJ2-7 | 19 | TRBV19 | TRBD2 | . | TGTGCCAGTAGTACCAGCGGGACTAGCGGGAGAAACAGCGCCTACGAGCAGTACTTC | CASSTSGTSGRNSAYEQYF
TRBJ2-2 | 15 | TRBV24-1 | . | once | TGTGCCACCAGTGATCCGCGGACAAGTCCTGGGGAGCTGTTTTTT | CATSDPRTSPGELFF
TRBJ2-5 | 15 | TRBV9 | . | . | TGTGCCAGCAGCGTAGGTCCGGGGGGCGCGGAGACCCAGTACTTC | CASSVGPGGAETQYF
TRBJ2-7 | 15 | TRBV6-5 | TRBD2 | . | TGTGCCAGCACGAAGGGGCTAGCGGAAACCAACGAGCAGTACTTC | CASTKGLAETNEQYF
TRBJ1-6 | 14 | TRBV5-1 | . | . | TGCGCCAGCAGACTTGAGGGGGAGAATTCACCCCTCCACTTT | CASRLEGENSPLHF
TRBJ2-5 | 12 | TRBV29-1 | . | . | TGCAGCGCTACCCCTGGAGCAGAGACCCAGTACTTC | CSATPGAETQYF
TRBJ2-1 | 16 | TRBV12-5 | TRBD2 | . | TGTGCTAGTGGTTTAGAGGGCATAGCGGGAGTAAATGAGCAGTTCTTC | CASGLEGIAGVNEQFF
TRBJ2-3 | 15 | TRBV11-2 | . | . | TGTGCCAGCAGCTTGAACGGACTGGGCACAGATACGCAGTATTTT | CASSLNGLGTDTQYF
TRBJ2-5 | 12 | TRBV7-2 | . | . | TGTGCCAGCAGCTTAAACTGGGAGACCCAGTACTTC | CASSLNWETQYF
TRBJ2-5 | 15 | TRBV11-2 | . | . | TGTGCCAGCTCCCGCCAGGTGGGCGGAGGAGAGACCCAGTACTTC | CASSRQVGGGETQYF
TRBJ1-6 | 16 | TRBV6-1 | TRBD1 | . | TGTGCCAGCAGTGGGACAGGGGGCGCGGGGAATTCACCCCTCCACTTT | CASSGTGGAGNSPLHF
TRBJ2-7 | 15 | TRBV11-2 | TRBD1 | . | TGTGCCAGCAGCGGTACAGGGGGATCATCCTACGAGCAGTACTTC | CASSGTGGSSYEQYF
TRBJ1-2 | 12 | TRBV20-1 | . | . | TGCAGTGCTAGTCGGGGGGCCGATGGCTACACCTTC | CSASRGADGYTF
TRBJ1-1 | 12 | TRBV6-5 | . | . | TGTGCCAGCAGCCGACAGAACACTGAAGCTTTCTTT | CASSRQNTEAFF